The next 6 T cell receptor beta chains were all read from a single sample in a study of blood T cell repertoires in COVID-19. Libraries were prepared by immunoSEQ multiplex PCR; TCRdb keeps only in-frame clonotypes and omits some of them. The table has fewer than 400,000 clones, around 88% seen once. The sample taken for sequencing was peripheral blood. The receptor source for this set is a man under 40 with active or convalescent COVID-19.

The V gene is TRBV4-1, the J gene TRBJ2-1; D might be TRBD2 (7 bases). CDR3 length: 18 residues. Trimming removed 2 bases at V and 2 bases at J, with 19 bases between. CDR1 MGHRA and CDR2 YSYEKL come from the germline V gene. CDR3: CASSQRGNRGAPYNEQFF. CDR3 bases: TGCGCCAGCAGCCAAAGAGGGAACCGGGGGGCCCCCTACAATGAGCAGTTCTTC.

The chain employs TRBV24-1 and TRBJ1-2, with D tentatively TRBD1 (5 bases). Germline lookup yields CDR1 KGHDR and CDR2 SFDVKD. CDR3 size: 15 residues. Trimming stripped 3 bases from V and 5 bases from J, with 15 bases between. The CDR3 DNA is TGTGCCACCAGTGATCGGCCACAGGAGATGTATGGCTACACCTTC. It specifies CATSDRPQEMYGYTF.

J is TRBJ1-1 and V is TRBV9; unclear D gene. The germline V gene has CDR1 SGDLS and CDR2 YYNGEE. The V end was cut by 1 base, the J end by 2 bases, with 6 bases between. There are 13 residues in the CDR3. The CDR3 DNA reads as TGTGCCAGCAGCGTAAGCACTAACACTGAAGCTTTCTTT. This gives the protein CASSVSTNTEAFF.

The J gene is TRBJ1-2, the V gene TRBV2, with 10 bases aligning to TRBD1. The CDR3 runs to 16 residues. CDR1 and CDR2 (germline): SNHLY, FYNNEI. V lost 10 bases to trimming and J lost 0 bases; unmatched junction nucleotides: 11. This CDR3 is CANPSGQGSSNYGYTF. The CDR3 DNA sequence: TGTGCCAATCCATCGGGACAGGGGAGTTCTAACTATGGCTACACCTTC.

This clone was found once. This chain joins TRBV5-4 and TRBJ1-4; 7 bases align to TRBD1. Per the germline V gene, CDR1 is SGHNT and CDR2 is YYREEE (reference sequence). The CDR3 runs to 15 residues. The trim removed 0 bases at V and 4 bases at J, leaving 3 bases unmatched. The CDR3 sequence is CASSLGGQLNEKLFF. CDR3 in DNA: TGTGCCAGCAGCTTGGGGGGACAGCTTAATGAAAAACTGTTTTTT.

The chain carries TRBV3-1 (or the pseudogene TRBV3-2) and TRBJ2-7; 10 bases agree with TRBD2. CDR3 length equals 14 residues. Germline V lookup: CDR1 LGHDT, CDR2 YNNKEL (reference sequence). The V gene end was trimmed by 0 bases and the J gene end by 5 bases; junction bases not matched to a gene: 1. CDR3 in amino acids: CASSQEGLADEQYF. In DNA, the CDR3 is TGTGCCAGCAGCCAAGAAGGACTAGCGGACGAGCAGTACTTC.